Presented here are 19 T cell receptor beta chains from one specimen sequenced in a study of shared T cell receptors in the human thymus. Libraries were prepared by immunoSEQ multiplex PCR; TCRdb keeps only in-frame clonotypes and omits some of them. The data hold about 380,000 clones, with around 95% observed a single time. Sequenced input: thymocytes. The receptors shown here come from a human donor.

The count of this clone is one. The rearrangement links TRBV5-5 to TRBJ1-1, with D hard to call. The germline CDR1 and CDR2 sequences are SGHKS and YYEKEE (reference sequence). This CDR3 comprises 12 residues. Trimming removed 0 bases from V and 11 bases from J, with 11 bases in between. The CDR3 region is CASSLDDRRAFF. CDR3 sequence (DNA): TGTGCCAGCAGCTTGGATGATAGACGGGCTTTCTTT.

This sequence joins TRBV6-1 and TRBJ2-7; TRBD2 matches 8 bases. Germline lookup yields CDR1 MNHNS and CDR2 SASEGT. There are 16 residues in the CDR3. The J segment lost 4 bases and the V segment lost 4 bases, leaving 12 bases of the junction unmatched. In DNA, the CDR3 is TGTGCCAGCAGTGGAACGGAAGGACTAGCAAAGTACGAGCAGTACTTC. Translating it yields CASSGTEGLAKYEQYF.

This chain joins TRBV30 and TRBJ2-3; TRBD1 or TRBD2 may be the D gene (5 bases each). Trimming left V 2 bases short and J 4 bases short, with 16 bases between. CDR1 and CDR2 from the germline V gene are GTSNPN and SVGIG (reference sequence). This CDR3 contains 15 residues. Here the CDR3 reads CAWSPGRSKADTQYF. CDR3 sequence (DNA): TGTGCCTGGAGTCCGGGGCGTAGTAAAGCAGATACGCAGTATTTT.

This sequence joins TRBV6-1 and TRBJ2-4; no clear D. CDR1 is MNHNS, CDR2 SASEGT, per germline. The CDR3 length is 13 residues. V gave up 4 bases and J gave up 1 base, with 5 bases separating them. CDR3: CASSGPAKNIQYF. The CDR3 DNA is TGTGCCAGCAGTGGCCCCGCCAAAAACATTCAGTACTTC.

The V gene is TRBV28, the J gene TRBJ2-1, with a tentative D call TRBD1 (6 bases). V lost 4 bases and J 4 bases, leaving 17 bases between the germline ends. The CDR3 runs 16 residues. The germline V gene has CDR1 MDHEN and CDR2 SYDVKM. The CDR3 DNA sequence: TGTGCCAGCAGTTCACCACCGGGACAAGTATACAATGAGCAGTTCTTC. Translating it yields CASSSPPGQVYNEQFF.

V usage is TRBV7-2 and J usage is TRBJ1-5; TRBD1 is a possible D gene (5 bases). Germline lookup yields CDR1 SGHTA and CDR2 FQGNSA. With 5 bases removed from V and 6 bases from J, the gap between germline ends came to 11 bases. The CDR3 consists of 13 residues. CDR3 nucleotides: TGTGCCAGCAGCACCATTCAGGGTCAGCCCCAGCATTTT. Translating gives CASSTIQGQPQHF.

The CDR3 DNA is TGTGCCAGCAGCTTTCGGACTAGCGGCTACAATGAGCAGTTCTTC. Protein sequence: CASSFRTSGYNEQFF. This chain connects TRBV11-2 to TRBJ2-1; 10 bases fit TRBD2. Trimming at V came to 3 bases and at J to 3 bases, leaving 2 bases not matched to a gene. The germline V gene has CDR1 SGHAT and CDR2 FQNNGV. CDR3 size: 15 residues.

The chain uses TRBV9 and TRBJ2-7, with D perhaps matching TRBD1 (5 bases). The CDR3 sequence is 15 residues long. Germline lookup yields CDR1 SGDLS and CDR2 YYNGEE. Between the trimmed V and J ends, which lost 0 bases and 0 bases, there was a span of 10 bases. CDR3 loop: CASSVATGYSYEQYF. DNA of the CDR3: TGTGCCAGCAGCGTAGCTACAGGCTACTCCTACGAGCAGTACTTC.

V is TRBV9 and J is TRBJ2-1; D uncertain. CDR1 is SGDLS and CDR2 is YYNGEE in the germline V gene. The CDR3 has 16 amino acids. The V and J ends lost 0 bases and 0 bases respectively, with 10 bases between them. This chain's CDR3 is CASSVAAPSSYNEQFF. In DNA, the CDR3 is TGTGCCAGCAGCGTAGCTGCGCCCAGCTCCTACAATGAGCAGTTCTTC.

This chain joins TRBV19 and TRBJ1-4, with TRBD1 as a possible D gene (6 bases). The germline V gene has CDR1 LNHDA and CDR2 SQIVND (reference sequence). The V end was cut by 3 bases, the J end by 6 bases, with 11 bases between. The CDR3 runs to 14 residues. The CDR3 reads CASSITGSDEKLFF. The CDR3 region has the DNA TGTGCCAGTAGTATCACAGGGTCCGATGAAAAACTGTTTTTT. Full variable domain (remainder filled in from reference TRBV19 and TRBJ1-4): DGGITQSPKYLFRKEGQNVTLSCEQNLNHDAMYWYRQDPGQGLRLIYYSQIVNDFQKGDIAEGYSVSREKKESFPLTVTSAQKNPTAFYLCASSITGSDEKLFFGSGTQLSVL.

Worth noting for this clone: Germline is not matched at one junction end, which may reflect a read error. The genes are TRBV5-1 and TRBJ2-1; D might be TRBD2 (6 bases). The CDR3 runs to 14 residues. Germline V lookup: CDR1 SGHRS, CDR2 YFSETQ. DNA of the CDR3: TGCGCCAGCACCTCCGGGACTTTAGAGGTACCGGTGCTCTTC. Protein: CASTSGTLEVPVLF.

This rearrangement joins TRBV28 to TRBJ1-5; D not resolved. V was shortened by 3 bases and J by 0 bases, with 15 bases between the two germline ends. The CDR3 has 17 residues. Germline V gene lookup returns CDR1 MDHEN and CDR2 SYDVKM. The CDR3 sequence is CASSFLPEAYSNQPQHF. In DNA, the CDR3 is TGTGCCAGCAGTTTTCTTCCCGAGGCGTATAGCAATCAGCCCCAGCATTTT.

The rearrangement links TRBV5-4 to TRBJ1-2, with a weak D call TRBD1 (6 bases). Deletions cut 3 bases from V and 9 bases from J, with 18 bases between. The CDR3 totals 14 residues. Germline-derived CDR1 and CDR2 are SGHNT and YYREEE (reference sequence). CDR3 region: CASSWELQGESYTF. The CDR3 bases are TGTGCCAGCAGCTGGGAATTACAGGGCGAAAGCTACACCTTC.

The J gene is TRBJ1-1, the V gene TRBV10-3; 7 bases align to TRBD1. V lost 11 bases, J lost 1 base, and 4 bases stayed unmatched. This CDR3 region has 12 residues. In germline, CDR1 is ENHRY, CDR2 SYGVKD. The CDR3 is CAEGQRNTEAFF. The CDR3 coding sequence is TGTGCCGAGGGACAGAGGAACACTGAAGCTTTCTTT.

V is TRBV4-3 and J is TRBJ2-5; 7 bases are a match to TRBD2. Germline CDR1 and CDR2: LGHNA and YSLEER. Unmatched junction bases numbered 9, after V lost 1 base and J lost 1 base. The CDR3 sequence is 17 residues long. CDR3 sequence (DNA): TGCGCCAGCAGCCAAGCACACCCGGGACTACGCCAAGAGACCCAGTACTTC. Its translation is CASSQAHPGLRQETQYF.

In regard to this clone: Germline and junction disagree at one end, which may indicate a read error. V and J are TRBV6-1 and TRBJ2-1; D is perhaps TRBD1 (6 bases). In germline, CDR1 is MNHNS, CDR2 SASEGT. The CDR3 runs to 14 residues. The CDR3 sequence is CAGRTGTPLNEQFF. Written as DNA, the CDR3 is TGTGCCGGCAGAACCGGGACACCGCTCAATGAGCAGTTCTTC.

V is TRBV5-1 and J is TRBJ2-7; 14 bases align to TRBD2. V was pared by 0 bases and J by 5 bases, with 1 base of the junction left unmatched. The CDR3 runs 15 residues. The germline CDR1 and CDR2 sequences are SGHRS and YFSETQ. CDR3 DNA: TGCGCCAGCAGCTTGGGACTAGCGGGAGGGCACGAGCAGTACTTC. Translated: CASSLGLAGGHEQYF.

The chain recombines TRBV10-3 with TRBJ2-5; 8 bases line up with TRBD1. The length of the CDR3 is 21 residues. CDR1 is ENHRY, CDR2 SYGVKD, per germline. J gave up 2 bases and V 2 bases, and 22 bases lay outside the gene matches. CDR3 amino acids: CAISEPWPGQAKKGAQETQYF. CDR3 in DNA: TGTGCCATCAGTGAGCCCTGGCCGGGACAGGCCAAAAAAGGAGCTCAAGAGACCCAGTACTTC.

This sequence joins TRBV6-6 and TRBJ1-5; D is possibly TRBD1 (5 bases). CDR3 length equals 15 residues. Germline V lookup: CDR1 MNHNY, CDR2 SVGAGI (reference sequence). V lost 5 bases to trimming and J lost 0 bases, with 11 bases between them. Here the CDR3 DNA reads TGTGCCAGCAGTCGGGACGGAAATAGCAATCAGCCCCAGCATTTT. It codes for CASSRDGNSNQPQHF.